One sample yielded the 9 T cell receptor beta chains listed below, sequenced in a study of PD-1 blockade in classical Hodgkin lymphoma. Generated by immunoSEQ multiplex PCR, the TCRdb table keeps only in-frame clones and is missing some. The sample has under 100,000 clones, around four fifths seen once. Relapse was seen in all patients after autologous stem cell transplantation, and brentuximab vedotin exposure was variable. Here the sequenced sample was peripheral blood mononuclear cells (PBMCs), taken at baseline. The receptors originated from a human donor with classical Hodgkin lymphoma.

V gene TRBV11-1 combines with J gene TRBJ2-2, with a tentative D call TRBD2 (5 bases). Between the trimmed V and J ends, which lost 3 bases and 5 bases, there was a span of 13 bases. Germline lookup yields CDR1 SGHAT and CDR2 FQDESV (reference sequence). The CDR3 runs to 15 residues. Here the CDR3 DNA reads TGTGCCAGCAGCTTGAGGACGGGGATAACCGGGGAGCTGTTTTTT. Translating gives CASSLRTGITGELFF.

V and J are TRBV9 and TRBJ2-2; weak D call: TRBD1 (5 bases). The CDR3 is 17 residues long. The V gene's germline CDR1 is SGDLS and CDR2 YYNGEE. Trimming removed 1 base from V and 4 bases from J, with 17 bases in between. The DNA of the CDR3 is TGTGCCAGCAGCGTATGGCCAGGGCGAGATTCCACCGGGGAGCTGTTTTTT. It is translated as CASSVWPGRDSTGELFF.

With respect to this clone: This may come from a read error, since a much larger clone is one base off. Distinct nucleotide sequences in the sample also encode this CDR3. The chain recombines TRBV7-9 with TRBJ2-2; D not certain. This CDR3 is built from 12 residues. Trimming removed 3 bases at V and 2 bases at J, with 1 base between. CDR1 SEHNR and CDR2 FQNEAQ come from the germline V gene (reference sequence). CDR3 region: CASSFNTGELFF. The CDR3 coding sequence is TGTGCCAGCAGCTTCAACACCGGGGAGCTGTTTTTT.

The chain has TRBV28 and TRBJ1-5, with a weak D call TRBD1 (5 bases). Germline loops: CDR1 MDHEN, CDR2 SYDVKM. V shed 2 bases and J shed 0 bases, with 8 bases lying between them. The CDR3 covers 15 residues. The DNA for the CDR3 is TGTGCCAGCAGTTTAGGCGGGGGTAGCAATCAGCCCCAGCATTTT. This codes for CASSLGGGSNQPQHF.

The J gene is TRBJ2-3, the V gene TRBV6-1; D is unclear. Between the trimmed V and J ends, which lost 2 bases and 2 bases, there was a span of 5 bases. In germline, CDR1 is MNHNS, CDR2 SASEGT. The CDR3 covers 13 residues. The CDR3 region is CASSESYTDTQYF. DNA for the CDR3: TGTGCCAGCAGTGAATCCTACACAGATACGCAGTATTTT.

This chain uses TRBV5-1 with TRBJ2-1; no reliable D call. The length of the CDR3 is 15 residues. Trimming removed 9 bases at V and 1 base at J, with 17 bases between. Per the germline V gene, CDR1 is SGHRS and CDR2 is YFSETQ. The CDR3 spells CATAPGGVSYNEQFF. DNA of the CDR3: TGCGCCACCGCCCCCGGCGGCGTTTCCTACAATGAGCAGTTCTTC.

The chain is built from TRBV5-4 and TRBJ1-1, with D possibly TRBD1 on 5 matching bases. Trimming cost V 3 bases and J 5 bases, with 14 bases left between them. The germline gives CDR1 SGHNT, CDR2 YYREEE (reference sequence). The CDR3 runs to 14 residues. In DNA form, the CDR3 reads TGTGCCAGCAGCTCAGGGCCTCAGGAGACTGAAGCTTTCTTT. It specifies CASSSGPQETEAFF.

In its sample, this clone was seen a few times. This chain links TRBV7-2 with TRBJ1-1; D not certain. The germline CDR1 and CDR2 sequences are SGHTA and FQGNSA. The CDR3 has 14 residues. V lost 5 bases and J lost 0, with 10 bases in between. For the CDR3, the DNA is TGTGCCAGCAGCACCAGCAGGTTGAACACTGAAGCTTTCTTT. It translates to CASSTSRLNTEAFF.

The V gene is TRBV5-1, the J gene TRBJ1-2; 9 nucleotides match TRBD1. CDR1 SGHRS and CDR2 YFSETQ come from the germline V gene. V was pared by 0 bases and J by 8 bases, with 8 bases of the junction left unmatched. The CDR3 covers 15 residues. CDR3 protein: CASSLAMGQGFGYTF. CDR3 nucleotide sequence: TGCGCCAGCAGCTTGGCCATGGGACAGGGCTTCGGCTACACCTTC.